This passage covers 5 T cell receptor beta chains from one sample sequenced in a study of cytomegalovirus exposure and HLA in healthy donors. Primers: 60 Vbeta forward and 13 Jbeta reverse. This table comes from immunoSEQ multiplex PCR, and its TCRdb copy is limited to in-frame clones, with some not included. The sample table sets out approximately 82,000 clones. The source material was PBMCs. The receptors shown here come from a woman in her fifties or sixties in good health and CMV-seronegative.

The V gene is TRBV5-1, the J gene TRBJ1-2; 7 positions match TRBD1. The CDR3 loop spans 14 amino acids. Germline CDR1 SGHRS, CDR2 YFSETQ. V lost 3 bases and J lost 4; bases outside the gene matches: 6. The CDR3 bases are TGCGCCAGCAGCTCCGGACAGGCCACCTATGGCTACACCTTC. Protein sequence: CASSSGQATYGYTF.

V and J are TRBV10-1 and TRBJ2-5; D is perhaps TRBD2 (7 bases). The CDR3 spans 13 residues. Germline CDR1 WNHNN, CDR2 SYGVQD (reference sequence). V shed 11 bases and J shed 4 bases, with 17 bases lying between them. Here the CDR3 reads CAARGGGGETQYF. The DNA for the CDR3 is TGCGCCGCCCGCGGGGGAGGGGGAGAGACCCAGTACTTC.

V and J are TRBV19 and TRBJ2-3; TRBD2 matches at 11 bases. The CDR3 contains 14 residues. Germline V gene lookup returns CDR1 LNHDA and CDR2 SQIVND (reference sequence). Trimming cost V 8 bases and J 4 bases; bases outside gene matches: 5. CDR3 nucleotides: TGTGCCAGTGCACTAGCGGGAGAGTCAGATACGCAGTATTTT. This encodes CASALAGESDTQYF.

As to this clone: Other DNA variants within this sample encode the same CDR3. The J gene is TRBJ2-1, the V gene TRBV6-5; 10 bases fit TRBD2. The CDR3 is 16 amino acids. Germline assignment: CDR1 MNHEY and CDR2 SVGAGI. J was trimmed by 6 bases and V by 0 bases; bases with no gene match: 5. CDR3 amino acids: CASSYSQREGLNEQFF. In DNA, the CDR3 is TGTGCCAGCAGTTACTCCCAGCGGGAGGGCCTCAATGAGCAGTTCTTC.

In DNA, the CDR3 is TGTGCCAGCAGCACCCGACCGGGGCGGGAAAGGGCAGATACGCAGTATTTT. It codes for CASSTRPGRERADTQYF. V is TRBV9 and J is TRBJ2-3; TRBD2 is a possible D gene (6 bases). Germline CDR1 is SGDLS and CDR2 is YYNGEE. The length of the CDR3 is 17 residues. The germline V and J ends were trimmed by 4 bases and 4 bases, with 22 bases remaining between them.